The rows below give T cell receptor beta chains drawn from one sample of a study of CD8+ T cells in alopecia areata. Sequencing was performed with immunoSEQ multiplex PCR; in TCRdb, only in-frame clones are kept and a portion is missing. The table includes 190,000 or so clones, roughly 60% detected once. Source: CD4+ T cells sorted from blood, taken at week 24, from a patient treated with tofacitinib. The receptor set was obtained from a human donor with alopecia areata. The conserved cysteine and the conserved F or W are not part of the CDR3 here. Fields, in order: V gene, CDR3 protein.

V gene: TRBV30; CDR3 protein: AWSGTGGYGTQY
V gene: TRBV2; CDR3 protein: ASSDGTSGGSFEETQY
V gene: TRBV5-1; CDR3 protein: ASSLVQGAAF
V gene: TRBV27; CDR3 protein: ASSVAGRYNEQF
V gene: TRBV5-1; CDR3 protein: ASSLDQAGISYNEQF
V gene: TRBV5-6; CDR3 protein: ASSYHPLTYGYT
V gene: TRBV5-1; CDR3 protein: ASSLEGHYNEQF
V gene: TRBV6-1; CDR3 protein: ASSVRVGEREANYGYT
V gene: TRBV19; CDR3 protein: ASSIGYLWSGSNQPQH
V gene: TRBV27; CDR3 protein: ASSRRGGNQPQH
V gene: TRBV30; CDR3 protein: AWSPSLEQFYEQY
V gene: TRBV6-5; CDR3 protein: ASSYSDRVPSYEQY
V gene: TRBV5-1; CDR3 protein: ASSLGSGYQETQY
V gene: TRBV9; CDR3 protein: ASSPRQGIGGETQY
V gene: TRBV6-5; CDR3 protein: ASSRVTGSNTEAF
V gene: TRBV27; CDR3 protein: ASSPRRGGSGANVLT
V gene: TRBV7-3; CDR3 protein: ASSPRRSTDTQY
V gene: TRBV28; CDR3 protein: ASSLAVAYGYT
V gene: TRBV29-1; CDR3 protein: SVDIRDTQY
V gene: TRBV7-2; CDR3 protein: ASSLEASAGELF
V gene: TRBV15; CDR3 protein: ATSVRRGDYGYT
V gene: TRBV19; CDR3 protein: ASSSGDTQY
V gene: TRBV6-6; CDR3 protein: ASRLPGQDNEQY
V gene: TRBV28; CDR3 protein: ASSFGEGKL
V gene: TRBV18; CDR3 protein: ASSPRESGGDGYT
V gene: TRBV5-6; CDR3 protein: ASSRVTDDYGYT
V gene: TRBV6-5; CDR3 protein: ASSRGTGSHEQY
V gene: TRBV9; CDR3 protein: ASSAVDRTNEKLF
V gene: TRBV7-9; CDR3 protein: ASSSRQGDSYEQY
V gene: TRBV7-2; CDR3 protein: ASSPLTGRDSGYT
V gene: TRBV27; CDR3 protein: ASSLSGQTEAF
V gene: TRBV15; CDR3 protein: ATSRDPRNSPLH
V gene: TRBV2; CDR3 protein: ASTLGRNTQY
V gene: TRBV7-3; CDR3 protein: ASSPKGSTEAF
V gene: TRBV10-3; CDR3 protein: AINTGTVSYEQY
V gene: TRBV2; CDR3 protein: ASRSGLASGTDTQY
V gene: TRBV25-1; CDR3 protein: ASSAPGRKNIQY
V gene: TRBV18; CDR3 protein: ASSSGYEQY
V gene: TRBV11-3; CDR3 protein: ASSLVYGVGLDTQY
V gene: TRBV7-2; CDR3 protein: ASSLARGGTGYGETQY
V gene: TRBV5-4; CDR3 protein: ASSYPGTDQETQY
V gene: TRBV7-2; CDR3 protein: ASSLELAQETQY
V gene: TRBV28; CDR3 protein: ASSPPGTSYNEQF
V gene: TRBV15; CDR3 protein: ATSPGGTQETQY
V gene: TRBV27; CDR3 protein: ASSFNTANYGYT
V gene: TRBV5-1; CDR3 protein: ASSLRYEQY
V gene: TRBV5-1; CDR3 protein: ASRPDWDEQF
V gene: TRBV6-5; CDR3 protein: ASRRDVLYGYT
V gene: TRBV7-8; CDR3 protein: ASSFEKNIQY
V gene: TRBV7-2; CDR3 protein: ASSLSHRQY
V gene: TRBV2; CDR3 protein: ASSEGAEANQPQH
V gene: TRBV20-1; CDR3 protein: SALRDYGYT
V gene: TRBV30; CDR3 protein: ACSAVSSYNEQF
V gene: TRBV13; CDR3 protein: ASSLGQGGTEAF
V gene: TRBV7-2; CDR3 protein: ASSLSDSYNEQF